The present T cell receptor beta chain was sequenced within a study of T cell repertoires in cytomegalovirus infection. Study at large: A matching HLA type, together with CMV infection, was signaled by public TCR beta signatures. Study observations and caveats: Across the ex vivo response, the dominant clonotypes were HLA-C-restricted CMV-specific TCR beta clonotypes. Individuals carrying CMV plus the relevant HLA were identified by cumulative frequency of public TCR beta families.

TCRdb recomputed calls from the reads with MiXCR, one row per CDR3 protein. The sample lists under 150,000 distinct CDR3 sequences, 20% to 30% seen once, with 34% in the top ten. This clonotype was counted many times. Antigen unknown. Germline V gives CDR1 SGHTA, CDR2 FQGNSA. This CDR3 region has 13 residues. V lost 5 bases to trimming and J lost 14 bases; unmatched junction nucleotides: 7. The chain recombines TRBV7-2 with TRBJ1-6; TRBD1 agrees at 9 bases. The receptor comes from a human donor in good health (CMV status not recorded). Some clones in this sample may be carry-over from other donors' samples. The sample was PBMCs, sequenced either directly or after in vitro stimulation (not recorded which). The CDR3 here is CASSVGQGKTLHF. DNA of the CDR3: TGTGCCAGCAGCGTTGGACAGGGGAAAACCCTCCACTTT.